The 10 T cell receptor beta chains listed next were all sequenced from one sample in a study of blood T cell repertoires in COVID-19. Assay used: immunoSEQ multiplex PCR; TCRdb lists only in-frame clones, some missing. Of hundreds of thousands of clones listed, 70% to 90% are singletons. The sequencing sample was made of PBMCs or T cells enriched from blood (not recorded which). These receptors were taken from a man between 50 and 59 years old who had been exposed to COVID-19.

The chain links TRBV11-2 to TRBJ2-3, with 13 bases fitting TRBD2. The length of the CDR3 is 16 residues. Germline V lookup: CDR1 SGHAT, CDR2 FQNNGV. J gave up 6 bases and V 3 bases, and 6 bases lay outside the gene matches. The CDR3: CASSFGLAGVVDTQYF. Here the CDR3 DNA reads TGTGCCAGCAGCTTCGGACTAGCGGGAGTGGTTGATACGCAGTATTTT.

V and J are TRBV18 and TRBJ1-4; D gene ambiguous. Germline values: CDR1 KGHSH, CDR2 LQKENI. This CDR3 region has 16 residues. Trimming stripped 4 bases from V and 8 bases from J, with 20 bases between. The CDR3 sequence is CASSHYPGIRREKLFF. CDR3 nucleotides: TGTGCCAGCTCACATTACCCGGGAATCCGGAGAGAAAAACTGTTTTTT.

The genes are TRBV21-1 and TRBJ2-7; the table's D call, TRBD2, was not checked against the DNA. TRBV21-1 is a recognized pseudogene. This CDR3 is built from 16 residues. CDR3: CASSKGGRGETYEQYV. For the CDR3, the DNA is TGTGCCAGCAGCAAAGGGGGGAGGGGAGAGACCTACGAGCAGTACGTC.

This chain uses TRBV6-1 with TRBJ2-3, with a weak D call TRBD2 (6 bases). Germline loops: CDR1 MNHNS, CDR2 SASEGT. V dropped 3 bases and J dropped 2 bases, with 9 bases sitting between them. This CDR3 is 14 amino acids long. CDR3 coding DNA: TGTGCCAGCAGTGACGGGGGAACCACAGATACGCAGTATTTT. Translated: CASSDGGTTDTQYF.

This chain connects TRBV5-1 to TRBJ2-2; D unclear. The V end was cut by 4 bases, the J end by 1 base, with 8 bases between. The germline CDR1 and CDR2 sequences are SGHRS and YFSETQ. There are 14 residues in the CDR3. The CDR3: CASSNQQNTGELFF. The CDR3 DNA is TGCGCCAGCAGCAACCAACAGAACACCGGGGAGCTGTTTTTT.

The J gene is TRBJ2-2, the V gene TRBV5-5, with TRBD1 matching over 7 bases. With V trimmed by 9 bases and J by 5 bases, 13 bases remained unmatched. Germline-derived CDR1 and CDR2 are SGHKS and YYEKEE (reference sequence). This CDR3 spans 15 amino acids. The CDR3: CATWAPGQSTGELFF. The CDR3, as DNA: TGTGCCACCTGGGCCCCGGGACAGTCAACCGGGGAGCTGTTTTTT.

This CDR3 reads CASLWRPRSTEAFF. CDR3 bases: TGTGCCAGCCTCTGGAGGCCGAGGAGCACTGAAGCTTTCTTT. V is TRBV21-1 and J is TRBJ1-1. TRBV21-1 is designated a pseudogene. This CDR3 is built from 14 residues.

The chain recombines TRBV2 with TRBJ1-2, with D unresolved. CDR1 SNHLY and CDR2 FYNNEI come from the germline V gene. This CDR3 contains 15 residues. Trimming left V 2 bases short and J 8 bases short, with 18 bases between. The CDR3 is CASSEWFLTTGGYTF. The CDR3 DNA sequence: TGTGCCAGCAGTGAATGGTTTTTGACAACGGGAGGCTACACCTTC.

The chain carries TRBV28 and TRBJ2-7, with a possible D match to TRBD1 (5 bases). V was pared by 9 bases and J by 5 bases, with 11 bases between. The CDR3 length is 11 residues. CDR1 is MDHEN and CDR2 is SYDVKM in the germline V gene. The CDR3 DNA reads TGTGCCAGTCAGGGTTCCCACGAGCAGTACGTC. Its protein product is CASQGSHEQYV.

The rearrangement joins TRBV16 to TRBJ1-3, with 9 bases lining up with TRBD1. This CDR3 comprises 15 residues. V trimming: 4 bases; J trimming: 0 bases; junction bases outside the gene matches: 1. Germline V gene lookup returns CDR1 KGHSY and CDR2 FQNENV. This chain's CDR3 is CASSRDRVSGNTIYF. CDR3 nucleotide sequence: TGTGCCAGCAGCCGGGACAGGGTCTCTGGAAACACCATATATTTT.